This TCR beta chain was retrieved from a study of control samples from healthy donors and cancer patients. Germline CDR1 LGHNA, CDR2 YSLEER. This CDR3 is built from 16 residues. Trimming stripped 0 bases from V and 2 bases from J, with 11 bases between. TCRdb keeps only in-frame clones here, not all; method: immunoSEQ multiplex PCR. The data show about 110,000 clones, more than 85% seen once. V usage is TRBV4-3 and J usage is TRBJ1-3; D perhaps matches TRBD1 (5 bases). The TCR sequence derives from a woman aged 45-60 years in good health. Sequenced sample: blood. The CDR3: CASSQDEGTAGNTIYF. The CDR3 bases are TGCGCCAGCAGCCAAGATGAGGGGACGGCTGGAAACACCATATATTTT.